These 15 T cell receptor beta chains originate from one sample sequenced in a study of T cells in Graves' hyperthyroidism and ophthalmopathy. The investigators amplified TCR beta CDR3 regions from RNA transcripts. The TCR CDR3 first-round RT-PCR relied on the HTBI primer set. TCRdb used MiXCR to reprocess the multiplex PCR reads, holding one entry per CDR3 protein. The table includes fewer than 900,000 distinct CDR3 sequences, approximately 19% detected once. The sequenced material came from blood. These receptors came from a woman aged 45-65 years with Graves' hyperthyroidism that later progressed to Graves' ophthalmopathy.

The genes are TRBV19 and TRBJ2-5; D uncertain. The germline V and J ends were trimmed by 5 bases and 2 bases, with 12 bases remaining between them. The CDR3 runs 14 residues. The germline V gene encodes CDR1 LNHDA and CDR2 SQIVND (reference sequence). CDR3 coding DNA: TGTGCCAGTAGTCCTCGAGGAATTCAAGAGACCCAGTACTTC. This sequence encodes CASSPRGIQETQYF.

This clonotype has a count of ten or more. The V gene is TRBV7-3, the J gene TRBJ2-7; tentatively, D is TRBD1 (6 bases). V was clipped by 9 bases and J by 5 bases, with 17 bases between them. The germline CDR1 and CDR2 sequences are SGHTA and FQGTGA. CDR3 length equals 13 residues. CDR3 sequence: CARDSRGPNEQYF. DNA of the CDR3: TGTGCCAGGGATAGCAGGGGCCCCAACGAGCAGTACTTC. The entire variable domain, with the rest obtained from reference TRBV7-3 and TRBJ2-7, is as follows: GAGVSQTPSNKVTEKGKYVELRCDPISGHTALYWYRQSLGQGPEFLIYFQGTGAADDSGLPNDRFFAVRPEGSVSTLKIQRTERGDSAVYLCARDSRGPNEQYFGPGTRLTVT.

The chain combines TRBV28 with TRBJ1-4; D perhaps matches TRBD1 (5 bases). Germline-derived CDR1 and CDR2 are MDHEN and SYDVKM. The CDR3 consists of 16 residues. V dropped 5 bases and J dropped 0 bases, with 13 bases sitting between them. DNA for the CDR3: TGTGCCAGCAGTCCAATAGGGGTCCCAACTAATGAAAAACTGTTTTTT. This codes for CASSPIGVPTNEKLFF.

The sample holds many counts of this clonotype. CDR3 in amino acids: CAWSGSGGGKGNTGELFF. The CDR3 DNA reads as TGTGCCTGGAGTGGGAGCGGGGGGGGGAAAGGGAACACCGGGGAGCTGTTTTTT. This sequence joins TRBV30 and TRBJ2-2, with 10 bases matching TRBD2. In germline, CDR1 is GTSNPN, CDR2 SVGIG (reference sequence). This CDR3 is 18 amino acids long. V was pared by 1 base and J by 1 base, with 9 bases of the junction left unmatched.

This clonotype was seen repeatedly, ten times or more. The V gene is TRBV6-2 or TRBV6-3, the J gene TRBJ1-1, with a tentative D call TRBD1 (6 bases). Germline CDR1 reads MNHEY; CDR2 reads SVGEGT. This CDR3 spans 17 amino acids. The V end lost 4 bases, the J end lost 1 base, and 19 bases lay between the germline ends. CDR3 in amino acids: CASSFTPSRGTNTEAFF. The CDR3 region has the DNA TGTGCCAGCAGTTTTACTCCCTCGAGGGGGACGAACACTGAAGCTTTCTTT.

Ten or more counts support this clonotype. The chain has TRBV12-3 or TRBV12-4 and TRBJ2-7; 7 bases map to TRBD2. This CDR3 region has 13 residues. Losses at the gene ends were 5 bases for V and 3 bases for J; bases not matched to a gene: 4. CDR3 in DNA: TGTGCCAGCAGTCCGTGGACTAGCTACGAGCAGTACTTC. As protein: CASSPWTSYEQYF.

CDR3 sequence: CASSESLGYNEQFF. DNA for the CDR3: TGCGCCAGCAGTGAGTCGTTGGGGTACAATGAGCAGTTCTTC. The V and J genes are TRBV10-1 and TRBJ2-1; D gene unclear. The germline CDR1 and CDR2 sequences are WNHNN and SYGVQD (reference sequence). The CDR3 is 14 residues long. Trimming removed 0 bases from V and 4 bases from J, with 7 bases in between.

This chain uses TRBV15 with TRBJ2-7, with 7 positions matching TRBD2. Per germline, CDR1 LNHNV and CDR2 YYDKDF (reference sequence). The CDR3 is made up of 12 amino acids. The trim removed 5 bases at V and 4 bases at J, leaving 2 bases unmatched. The CDR3 DNA reads as TGTGCCACCAGCTGGGAGGGTTACGAGCAGTACTTC. This codes for CATSWEGYEQYF.

With respect to this clonotype: A much larger clonotype is one base distant, so this may be a read error. The V and J genes are TRBV2 and TRBJ2-3; D is tentatively TRBD1 or TRBD2 (5 bases each). The CDR3 is made up of 14 amino acids. Germline assignment: CDR1 SNHLY and CDR2 FYNNEI. V lost 8 bases and J 0 bases, leaving 12 bases between the germline ends. The CDR3 here is CASARWGSTDTQYF. The DNA for the CDR3 is TGTGCCAGCGCTCGGTGGGGGAGCACAGATACGCAGTATTTT.

The chain recombines TRBV7-3 with TRBJ1-1; 7 bases line up with TRBD1. This CDR3 contains 17 residues. Germline CDR1 is SGHTA and CDR2 is FQGTGA. Trimming cost V 3 bases and J 7 bases; bases outside gene matches: 17. CDR3 in amino acids: CASSFPPLPLDRDEAFF. CDR3 in DNA: TGTGCCAGCAGCTTTCCCCCGTTACCCTTAGACAGGGATGAAGCTTTCTTT.

At least ten counts were recorded for this clonotype. This chain uses TRBV20-1 with TRBJ2-4, with D uncertain. Germline CDR1 DFQATT, CDR2 SNEGSKA (reference sequence). CDR3 length equals 13 residues. V was clipped by 6 bases and J by 2 bases, with 11 bases between them. The CDR3, as DNA: TGCAGTGCCCCGGGCGGAACCAAAAACATTCAGTACTTC. The encoded protein is CSAPGGTKNIQYF.

The sample holds a few counts of this clonotype. The chain uses TRBV10-1 and TRBJ2-1, with 7 nucleotides matching TRBD1. This CDR3 is built from 17 residues. Germline-derived CDR1 and CDR2 are WNHNN and SYGVQD (reference sequence). Trimming took 4 bases from V and 0 from J; bases not matched to a gene: 9. CDR3 region: CASSGSLTGSSYNEQFF. The CDR3 DNA reads as TGCGCCAGCAGTGGCAGCCTGACAGGGAGCTCCTACAATGAGCAGTTCTTC.

The count of this clonotype is one. V is TRBV6-1 and J is TRBJ2-2; D remains unclear. Trimming left V 4 bases short and J 5 bases short, with 8 bases between. Germline V CDR1 and CDR2: MNHNS, SASEGT. The CDR3 contains 13 residues. The chain's CDR3 is CASSGARTGELFF. The DNA of the CDR3 is TGTGCCAGCAGTGGGGCTCGGACCGGGGAGCTGTTTTTT.

This clonotype was seen a handful of times. The J gene is TRBJ2-5, the V gene TRBV2; possibly TRBD1 or TRBD2 for D (5 bases each). Between the trimmed V and J ends, which lost 5 bases and 5 bases, there was a span of 15 bases. The CDR3 runs to 14 residues. Germline CDR1 and CDR2: SNHLY and FYNNEI. CDR3 amino acids: CASSWLAGAETQYF. CDR3 bases: TGTGCCAGCAGTTGGCTAGCTGGGGCGGAGACCCAGTACTTC.

On this clonotype itself: A much larger clone sits a single nucleotide away, making a read error possible. The chain joins TRBV9 to TRBJ1-1; 7 bases agree with TRBD1. Looked up from germline, CDR1 is SGDLS and CDR2 is YYNGEE. The ends lost 4 bases at V and 6 bases at J; junction bases unmatched: 9. The CDR3 spans 14 residues. For the CDR3, the DNA is TGTGCCAGCAGCCTAACAGGACAGGATGCTGAAGCTTTCTTT. Residues: CASSLTGQDAEAFF.